This paragraph reports one T cell receptor (beta chain). Germline V gives CDR1 LGHDT, CDR2 YNNKEL (reference sequence). This CDR3 spans 16 amino acids. The V gene end was trimmed by 5 bases and the J gene end by 0 bases; junction bases not matched to a gene: 7. Assay: immunoSEQ multiplex PCR; the TCRdb copy retains only in-frame clones and omits some. The repertoire holds around 170,000 clones, with approximately 80% as singletons. These data originate in a study of blood T cell repertoires in COVID-19. The chain has TRBV3-1 (or the pseudogene TRBV3-2) and TRBJ2-1; 7 nucleotides match TRBD2. Sequenced material: PBMCs or T cells enriched from blood (not recorded which). The receptor comes from a man in his fifties who had recovered from COVID-19. The CDR3 reads CASSSSRGDSYNEQFF. Written as DNA, the CDR3 is TGTGCCAGCAGCTCAAGCCGGGGGGACTCCTACAATGAGCAGTTCTTC.